The 20 T cell receptor beta chains below were found in one sample sequenced in a study of control samples from healthy donors and cancer patients. Repertoires were generated with immunoSEQ multiplex PCR, while TCRdb's copy carries only in-frame clones and drops some. The table lists 170,000 or so clones, around 90% of them singletons. The sample taken for sequencing was blood. Receptors originate from a woman aged 45-65 years in good health.

The genes are TRBV12-3 or TRBV12-4 and TRBJ1-1; no reliable D call. The CDR3 runs to 13 residues. Trimming cost V 3 bases and J 1 base, with 6 bases left between them. The CDR3 bases are TGTGCCAGCAGTTTTAACCCGAACACTGAAGCTTTCTTT. It codes for CASSFNPNTEAFF.

The gene calls are TRBV7-9 and TRBJ1-1, with a weak D call TRBD1 (6 bases). This CDR3 comprises 12 residues. Germline CDR1 reads SEHNR; CDR2 reads FQNEAQ (reference sequence). V dropped 5 bases and J dropped 10 bases, with 14 bases sitting between them. This chain's CDR3 is CASSEPGQGAFF. The CDR3 coding sequence is TGTGCCAGCAGCGAACCGGGACAAGGAGCTTTCTTT.

The chain uses TRBV24-1 and TRBJ1-2, with D maybe TRBD1 (6 bases). This CDR3 spans 13 amino acids. Trimming stripped 6 bases from V and 3 bases from J, with 10 bases between. Germline CDR1 and CDR2: KGHDR and SFDVKD. The CDR3: CATSIQGDYGYTF. The CDR3 nucleotides read TGTGCCACCAGTATACAGGGAGACTATGGCTACACCTTC.

The chain employs TRBV7-3 and TRBJ2-1; a possible D gene is TRBD1 (6 bases). In germline, CDR1 is SGHTA, CDR2 FQGTGA. Trimming pared 5 bases from V and 8 bases from J, leaving 25 bases between. This CDR3 spans 17 amino acids. In nucleotides, the CDR3 is TGTGCCAGCAGCGGCCCCCCCGGGACACGGGCTAGTGATGAGCAGTTCTTC. This sequence encodes CASSGPPGTRASDEQFF.

A single count supports this clone. This chain links TRBV19 with TRBJ1-1; no clear D gene. The CDR3 sequence is 13 residues long. From germline, CDR1 is LNHDA and CDR2 SQIVND (reference sequence). The germline V and J ends were trimmed by 6 bases and 1 base, with 9 bases remaining between them. The CDR3 loop is CASRSGRNTEAFF. In DNA, the CDR3 is TGTGCCAGTAGGTCCGGACGGAACACTGAAGCTTTCTTT.

In its sample, this clone was seen once. The CDR3 spells CASRDPGRPAYTF. For the CDR3, the DNA is TGTGCCAGCAGGGATCCGGGACGACCCGCGTACACCTTC. The chain has TRBV27 and TRBJ1-2, with a possible D match to TRBD1 (5 bases). This CDR3 contains 13 residues. Deletions cut 6 bases from V and 11 bases from J, with 19 bases between. Per the germline V gene, CDR1 is MNHEY and CDR2 is SMNVEV (reference sequence).

This clone came up a few times. V is TRBV5-5 and J is TRBJ1-1; D remains ambiguous. V was pared by 1 base and J by 5 bases, with 3 bases between. The CDR3 spans 11 residues. Germline CDR1 and CDR2: SGHKS and YYEKEE (reference sequence). The CDR3: CASSLMTEAFF. As DNA, the CDR3 is TGTGCCAGCAGCTTGATGACTGAAGCTTTCTTT.

The genes are TRBV9 and TRBJ2-7; D not resolved. The CDR3 is 14 amino acids. Trimming removed 2 bases from V and 0 bases from J, with 9 bases in between. Germline V gene sequence: CDR1 SGDLS, CDR2 YYNGEE. CDR3 sequence: CASSVSTSSYEQYF. The CDR3 DNA reads as TGTGCCAGCAGCGTTAGTACGAGCTCCTACGAGCAGTACTTC.

The chain uses TRBV9 and TRBJ2-2; no clear D. V was clipped by 0 bases and J by 4 bases, with 13 bases between them. Germline V gene lookup returns CDR1 SGDLS and CDR2 YYNGEE. This CDR3 spans 16 amino acids. The CDR3 is CASSVDVTTPTGELFF. For the CDR3, the DNA is TGTGCCAGCAGCGTAGATGTCACTACACCCACCGGGGAGCTGTTTTTT.

The sample holds a few counts of this clone. The V call is TRBV5-1, the J call TRBJ2-1, with 9 bases aligning to TRBD2. The CDR3 is made up of 18 amino acids. Per germline, CDR1 SGHRS and CDR2 YFSETQ. The junction had 7 bases not matched to a gene; V was cut back by 0 bases and J by 0 bases. As DNA, the CDR3 is TGCGCCAGCAGCTTGGTGCCTAGCGGGACGAGCTCCTACAATGAGCAGTTCTTC. It translates to CASSLVPSGTSSYNEQFF.

The chain couples TRBV24-1 to TRBJ2-1, with D tentatively TRBD1 or TRBD2 (5 bases each). Germline V gene data show CDR1 as KGHDR and CDR2 as SFDVKD. The V gene lost 3 bases and the J gene lost 6 bases, with 5 bases spanning the gap. The CDR3 spans 12 residues. CDR3 bases: TGTGCCACCAGTGATGGGGGCAATGAGCAGTTCTTC. The encoded protein is CATSDGGNEQFF.

The V gene is TRBV27, the J gene TRBJ2-7; TRBD1 is a possible D gene (5 bases). V dropped 6 bases and J dropped 6 bases, with 30 bases sitting between them. This CDR3 is built from 18 residues. The V gene's germline CDR1 is MNHEY and CDR2 SMNVEV (reference sequence). The CDR3 reads CASRPYGDSPGRSVEQYF. Here the CDR3 DNA reads TGTGCCAGCAGGCCATACGGAGACAGCCCCGGCCGATCGGTCGAGCAGTACTTC.

The count of this clone is one. The chain recombines TRBV5-1 with TRBJ1-4, with a weak D call TRBD1 (6 bases). The CDR3 is 15 residues long. Germline V lookup: CDR1 SGHRS, CDR2 YFSETQ. Trimming took 6 bases from V and 0 from J, leaving 12 bases between them. The CDR3 loop is CASNTRGATNEKLFF. The CDR3 DNA is TGCGCCAGCAACACCAGGGGAGCAACTAATGAAAAACTGTTTTTT.

J is TRBJ1-3 and V is TRBV5-1, with 10 bases lining up with TRBD1. This CDR3 has 16 residues. Unmatched junction bases numbered 3, after V lost 0 bases and J lost 3 bases. Germline values: CDR1 SGHRS, CDR2 YFSETQ. CDR3 residues: CASSLETGGVGNTIYF. CDR3 DNA: TGCGCCAGCAGCTTGGAGACAGGGGGCGTTGGAAACACCATATATTTT.

The chain carries TRBV4-3 and TRBJ1-5; D remains unclear. V was trimmed by 4 bases and J by 2 bases, leaving 9 bases between them. CDR3 length: 14 residues. Germline values: CDR1 LGHNA, CDR2 YSLEER. CDR3 in amino acids: CASSPEEGNQPQHF. The CDR3 DNA reads TGCGCCAGCAGCCCAGAGGAGGGCAATCAGCCCCAGCATTTT.

The chain combines TRBV14 with TRBJ2-1; 8 bases agree with TRBD2. J gave up 10 bases and V 5 bases, and 7 bases lay outside the gene matches. Germline CDR1 SGHDN, CDR2 FVKESK. The CDR3 has 13 amino acids. Here the CDR3 reads CASSSSGPSEQFF. The CDR3 nucleotides read TGTGCCAGCAGCTCTAGCGGGCCGTCAGAGCAGTTCTTC.

V is TRBV9 and J is TRBJ2-1; D ambiguous. The germline V and J ends were trimmed by 0 bases and 7 bases, with 8 bases remaining between them. Germline CDR1 and CDR2: SGDLS and YYNGEE. CDR3 length: 13 residues. The CDR3: CASSVDGRNEQFF. The CDR3, as DNA: TGTGCCAGCAGCGTAGACGGGCGGAATGAGCAGTTCTTC.

This sequence joins TRBV18 and TRBJ1-1; tentative D call: TRBD1 (6 bases). V was shortened by 8 bases and J by 0 bases, with 10 bases between the two germline ends. This CDR3 has 13 amino acids. Germline CDR1 and CDR2: KGHSH and LQKENI. CDR3 protein: CASRQDLNTEAFF. The CDR3 DNA sequence: TGTGCCAGCCGACAGGATTTGAACACTGAAGCTTTCTTT. Full variable domain (rest looked up from reference TRBV18 and TRBJ1-1): NAGVMQNPRHLVRRRGQEARLRCSPMKGHSHVYWYRQLPEEGLKFMVYLQKENIIDESGMPKERFSAEFPKEGPSILRIQQVVRGDSAAYFCASRQDLNTEAFFGQGTRLTVV.

The chain uses TRBV7-9 and TRBJ2-1; TRBD1 aligns across 7 bases. The germline V gene has CDR1 SEHNR and CDR2 FQNEAQ (reference sequence). This CDR3 is 14 amino acids long. Trimming cost V 1 base and J 4 bases; bases outside gene matches: 1. The CDR3 region has the DNA TGTGCCAGCAGCTTAGGGGGACAGTACAATGAGCAGTTCTTC. Protein product: CASSLGGQYNEQFF.

V usage is TRBV4-3 and J usage is TRBJ2-1; the match to TRBD2 covers 9 bases. After removal of 4 bases from V and 3 bases from J, the junction contained 7 bases not matched to a gene. This CDR3 comprises 16 residues. CDR1 and CDR2 from the germline V gene are LGHNA and YSLEER. The CDR3 bases are TGCGCCAGCAGCCCTGCCGGGACTAGCTTCTACAATGAGCAGTTCTTC. Its protein is CASSPAGTSFYNEQFF.